This T cell receptor (beta chain) was profiled in a study of T cell changes during pregnancy in multiple sclerosis. The V gene's germline CDR1 is MNHEY and CDR2 SMNVEV (reference sequence). CDR3 length equals 15 residues. V was clipped by 4 bases and J by 4 bases; unmatched bases: 7. Measured with immunoSEQ multiplex PCR; TCRdb has only the in-frame clones, and not every one. The sample lists 95,000 to 150,000 clones, about 94% seen once, with 6.2% in the top ten. The chain combines TRBV27 with TRBJ2-3; 8 bases agree with TRBD2. The receptor comes from a female donor with multiple sclerosis, enrolled in a pregnancy study. Material: peripheral blood, obtained before pregnancy. CDR3 bases: TGTGCCAGCAGTTGGGGCGGGAGGCTCGCAGATACGCAGTATTTT. Encoded protein: CASSWGGRLADTQYF.